This T cell receptor beta chain is drawn from a study of blood T cells in healthy people across ages. Sample-barcoded 5' priming and a J-beta primer mix drove a second PCR of 7 to 11 cycles. Each CDR3 protein is one row after TCRdb ran MiXCR on the 5' RACE reads. The sample has 1.5 million to 2 million distinct CDR3 sequences, about 39% seen once. Per the germline V gene, CDR1 is DFQATT and CDR2 is SNEGSKA (reference sequence). The V end lost 4 bases, the J end lost 4 bases, and 8 bases lay between the germline ends. The CDR3 sequence is 12 residues long. The source material was blood. The origin of this receptor is a human donor in good health. The rearrangement links TRBV20-1 to TRBJ2-1; D perhaps matches TRBD2 (5 bases). The CDR3 region is CSATDLYNEQFF. The CDR3 region has the DNA TGCAGTGCTACGGACTTATACAATGAGCAGTTCTTC.